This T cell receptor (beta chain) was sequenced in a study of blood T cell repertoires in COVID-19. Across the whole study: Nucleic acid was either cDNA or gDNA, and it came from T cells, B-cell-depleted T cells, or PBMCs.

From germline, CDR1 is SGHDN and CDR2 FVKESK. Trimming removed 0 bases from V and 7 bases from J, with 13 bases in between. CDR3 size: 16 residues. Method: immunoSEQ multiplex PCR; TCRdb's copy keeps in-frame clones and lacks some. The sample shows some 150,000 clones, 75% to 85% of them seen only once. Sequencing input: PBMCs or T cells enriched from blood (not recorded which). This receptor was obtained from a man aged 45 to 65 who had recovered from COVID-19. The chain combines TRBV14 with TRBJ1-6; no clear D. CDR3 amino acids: CASSQDLLQYNSPLHF. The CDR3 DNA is TGTGCCAGCAGCCAAGATCTTTTACAGTACAATTCACCCCTCCACTTT.